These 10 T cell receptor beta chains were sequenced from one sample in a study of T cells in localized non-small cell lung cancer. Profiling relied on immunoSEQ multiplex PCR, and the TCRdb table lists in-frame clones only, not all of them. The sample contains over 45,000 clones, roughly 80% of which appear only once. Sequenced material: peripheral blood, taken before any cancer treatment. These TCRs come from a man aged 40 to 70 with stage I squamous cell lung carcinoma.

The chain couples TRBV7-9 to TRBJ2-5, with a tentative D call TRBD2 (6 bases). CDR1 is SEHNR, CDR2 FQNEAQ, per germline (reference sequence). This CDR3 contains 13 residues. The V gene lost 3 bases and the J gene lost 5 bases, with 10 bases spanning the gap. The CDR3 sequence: CASSLTGVETQYF. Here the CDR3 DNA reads TGTGCCAGCAGCTTGACGGGGGTCGAGACCCAGTACTTC.

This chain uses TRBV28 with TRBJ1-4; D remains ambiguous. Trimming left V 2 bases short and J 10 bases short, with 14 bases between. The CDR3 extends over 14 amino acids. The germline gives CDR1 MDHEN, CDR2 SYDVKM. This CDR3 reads CASSLEQVIGKLFF. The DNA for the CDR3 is TGTGCCAGCAGTTTAGAGCAGGTTATAGGAAAACTGTTTTTT.

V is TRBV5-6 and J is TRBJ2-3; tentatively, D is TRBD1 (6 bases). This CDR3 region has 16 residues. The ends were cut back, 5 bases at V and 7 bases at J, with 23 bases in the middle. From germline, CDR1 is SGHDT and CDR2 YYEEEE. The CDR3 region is CASRPNDRPRAYTQYF. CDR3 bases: TGTGCCAGCAGACCCAATGACAGGCCGAGAGCTTATACGCAGTATTTT.

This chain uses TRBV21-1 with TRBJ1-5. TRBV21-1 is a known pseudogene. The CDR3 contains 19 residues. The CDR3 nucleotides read TGTGCCAGCAGCAGACCCCCCGTGTGCGGGGGGTGGAGCAATCAGCCCCAGCATTTT. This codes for CASSRPPVCGGWSNQPQHF.

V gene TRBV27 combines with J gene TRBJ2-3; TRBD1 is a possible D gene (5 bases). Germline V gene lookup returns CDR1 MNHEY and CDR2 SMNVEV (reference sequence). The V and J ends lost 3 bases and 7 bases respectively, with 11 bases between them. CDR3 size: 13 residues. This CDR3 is CASSLTAEYTQYF. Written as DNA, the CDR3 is TGTGCCAGCAGTTTGACAGCCGAGTATACGCAGTATTTT.

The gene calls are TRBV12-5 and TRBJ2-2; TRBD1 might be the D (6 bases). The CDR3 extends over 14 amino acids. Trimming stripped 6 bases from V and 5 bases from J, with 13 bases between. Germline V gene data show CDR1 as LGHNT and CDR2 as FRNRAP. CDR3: CASGRTGTTGELFF. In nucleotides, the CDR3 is TGTGCTAGTGGCCGAACCGGGACAACCGGGGAGCTGTTTTTT.

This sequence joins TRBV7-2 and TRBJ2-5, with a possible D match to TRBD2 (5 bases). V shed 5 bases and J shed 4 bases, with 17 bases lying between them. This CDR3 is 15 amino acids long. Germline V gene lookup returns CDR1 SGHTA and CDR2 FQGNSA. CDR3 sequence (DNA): TGTGCCAGCAGCCCTCTGGGGAGCGGTGGAGAGACCCAGTACTTC. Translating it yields CASSPLGSGGETQYF.

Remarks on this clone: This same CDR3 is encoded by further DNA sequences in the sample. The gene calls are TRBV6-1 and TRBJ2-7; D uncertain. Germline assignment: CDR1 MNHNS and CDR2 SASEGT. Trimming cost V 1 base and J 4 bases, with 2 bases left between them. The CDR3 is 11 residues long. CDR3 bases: TGTGCCAGCAGTGAAGGGTACGAGCAGTACTTC. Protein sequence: CASSEGYEQYF.

The CDR3 loop reads CASSYQAGREQYF. The DNA for the CDR3 is TGTGCCAGCAGTTATCAAGCAGGGCGAGAGCAGTACTTC. The gene calls are TRBV6-5 and TRBJ2-7; possibly TRBD1 for D (5 bases). Trimming took off 3 bases at V and 7 bases at J, with 13 bases between the two ends. Germline V lookup: CDR1 MNHEY, CDR2 SVGAGI. The CDR3 spans 13 residues.

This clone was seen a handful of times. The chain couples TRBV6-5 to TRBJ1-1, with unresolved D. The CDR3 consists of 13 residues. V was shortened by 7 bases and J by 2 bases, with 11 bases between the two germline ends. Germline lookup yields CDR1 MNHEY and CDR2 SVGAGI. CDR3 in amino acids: CASNFGVNTEAFF. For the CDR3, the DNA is TGTGCCAGCAATTTCGGGGTCAACACTGAAGCTTTCTTT.